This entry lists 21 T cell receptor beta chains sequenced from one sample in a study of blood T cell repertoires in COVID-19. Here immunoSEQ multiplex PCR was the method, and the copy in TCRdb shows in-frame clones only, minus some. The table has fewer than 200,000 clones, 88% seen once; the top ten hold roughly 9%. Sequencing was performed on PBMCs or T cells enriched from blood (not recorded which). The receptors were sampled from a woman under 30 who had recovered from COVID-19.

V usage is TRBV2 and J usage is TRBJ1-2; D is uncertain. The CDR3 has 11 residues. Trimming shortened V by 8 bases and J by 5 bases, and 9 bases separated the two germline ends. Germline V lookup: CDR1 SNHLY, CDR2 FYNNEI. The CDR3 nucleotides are TGTGCCAGCCTCCGGGTTTATGGCTACACCTTC. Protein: CASLRVYGYTF.

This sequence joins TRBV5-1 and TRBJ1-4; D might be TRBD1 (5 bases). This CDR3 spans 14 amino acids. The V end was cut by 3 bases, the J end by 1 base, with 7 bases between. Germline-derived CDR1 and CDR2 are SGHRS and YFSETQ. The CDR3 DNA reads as TGCGCCAGCAGCTGGGGGGAAACTAATGAAAAACTGTTTTTT. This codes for CASSWGETNEKLFF.

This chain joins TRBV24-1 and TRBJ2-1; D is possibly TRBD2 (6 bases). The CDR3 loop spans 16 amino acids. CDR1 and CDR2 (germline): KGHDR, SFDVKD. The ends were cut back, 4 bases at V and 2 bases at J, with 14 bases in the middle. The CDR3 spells CATSDPGVAPYNEQFF. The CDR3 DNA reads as TGTGCCACCAGTGACCCGGGAGTCGCGCCCTACAATGAGCAGTTCTTC.

The CDR3 nucleotides read TGTGCCAGCAGCGAGGGCACAGGGGGCCTGCGCGCTTTCTTT. Encoded protein: CASSEGTGGLRAFF. This sequence joins TRBV9 and TRBJ1-1; 9 positions agree with TRBD1. The CDR3 extends over 14 amino acids. J was trimmed by 11 bases and V by 3 bases; bases with no gene match: 11. CDR1 and CDR2 from the germline V gene are SGDLS and YYNGEE.

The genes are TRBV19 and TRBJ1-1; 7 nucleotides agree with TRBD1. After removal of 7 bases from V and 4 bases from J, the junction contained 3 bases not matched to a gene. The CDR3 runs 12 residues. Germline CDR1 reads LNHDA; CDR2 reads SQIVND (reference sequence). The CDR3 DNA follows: TGTGCCAGTAAATACAGGGGCACTGAAGCTTTCTTT. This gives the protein CASKYRGTEAFF.

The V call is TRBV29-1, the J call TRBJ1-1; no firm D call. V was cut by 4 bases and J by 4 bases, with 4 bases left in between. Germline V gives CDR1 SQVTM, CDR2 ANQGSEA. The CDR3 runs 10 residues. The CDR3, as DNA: TGCAGCGTTGGTATCACTGAAGCTTTCTTT. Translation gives CSVGITEAFF.

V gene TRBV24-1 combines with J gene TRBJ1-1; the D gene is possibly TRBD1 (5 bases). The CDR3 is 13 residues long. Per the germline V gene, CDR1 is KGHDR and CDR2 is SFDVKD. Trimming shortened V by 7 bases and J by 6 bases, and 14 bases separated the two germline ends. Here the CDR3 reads CATRSVRGAEAFF. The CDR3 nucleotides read TGTGCCACCAGATCGGTTAGGGGCGCTGAAGCTTTCTTT.

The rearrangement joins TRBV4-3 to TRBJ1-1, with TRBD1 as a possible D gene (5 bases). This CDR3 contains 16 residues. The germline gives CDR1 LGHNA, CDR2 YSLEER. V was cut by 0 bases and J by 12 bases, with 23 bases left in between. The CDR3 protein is CASSQDYVGFIRVTFF. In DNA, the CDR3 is TGCGCCAGCAGCCAAGATTATGTGGGGTTTATCAGGGTTACTTTCTTT.

CDR3 sequence (DNA): TGCGCCAGCAGCTTGGTACAGGAAAATTCCTACGAGCAGTACTTC. Residues: CASSLVQENSYEQYF. V gene TRBV5-1 combines with J gene TRBJ2-7, with D possibly being TRBD1 (5 bases). Trimming cost V 0 bases and J 1 base, with 11 bases left between them. The CDR3 extends over 15 amino acids. Germline lookup yields CDR1 SGHRS and CDR2 YFSETQ.

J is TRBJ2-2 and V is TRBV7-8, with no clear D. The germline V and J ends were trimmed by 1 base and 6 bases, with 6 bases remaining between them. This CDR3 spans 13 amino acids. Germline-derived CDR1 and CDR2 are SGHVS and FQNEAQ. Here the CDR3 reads CASSLDFAGELFF. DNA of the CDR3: TGTGCCAGCAGCTTAGACTTCGCCGGGGAGCTGTTTTTT.

The CDR3 DNA reads TGTGCCAGCAGTGCGGTAGGCGGGGAGCTGTTTTTT. Its translation is CASSAVGGELFF. The chain carries TRBV6-6 and TRBJ2-2; D not certain. The germline V gene encodes CDR1 MNHNY and CDR2 SVGAGI (reference sequence). CDR3 size: 12 residues. Trimming removed 5 bases from V and 7 bases from J, with 8 bases in between.

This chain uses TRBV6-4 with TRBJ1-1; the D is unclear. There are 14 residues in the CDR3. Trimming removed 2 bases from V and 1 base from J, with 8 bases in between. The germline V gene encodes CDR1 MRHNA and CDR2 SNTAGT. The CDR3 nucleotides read TGTGCCAGCAGTGACGAGTTGCCGAACACTGAAGCTTTCTTT. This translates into CASSDELPNTEAFF.

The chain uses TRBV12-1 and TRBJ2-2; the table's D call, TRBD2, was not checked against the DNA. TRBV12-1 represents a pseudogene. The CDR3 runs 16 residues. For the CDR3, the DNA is TGTGCCAGCAGCTTTGCAATAGCGGGGGGTACCGGGGAGCTGTTTTTT. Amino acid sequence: CASSFAIAGGTGELFF.

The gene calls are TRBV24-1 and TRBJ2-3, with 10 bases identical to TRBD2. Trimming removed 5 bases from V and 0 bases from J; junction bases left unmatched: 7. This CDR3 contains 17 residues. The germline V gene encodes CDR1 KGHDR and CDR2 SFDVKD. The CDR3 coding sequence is TGTGCCACCAGTGCCCGGACTAGCGGAAAGAGCACAGATACGCAGTATTTT. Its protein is CATSARTSGKSTDTQYF.

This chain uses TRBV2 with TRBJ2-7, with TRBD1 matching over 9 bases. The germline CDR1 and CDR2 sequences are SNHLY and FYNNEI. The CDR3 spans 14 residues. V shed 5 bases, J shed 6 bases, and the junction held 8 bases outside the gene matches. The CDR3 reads CASSKQGAPLEQYF. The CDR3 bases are TGTGCCAGCAGTAAACAGGGGGCCCCCCTCGAGCAGTACTTC.

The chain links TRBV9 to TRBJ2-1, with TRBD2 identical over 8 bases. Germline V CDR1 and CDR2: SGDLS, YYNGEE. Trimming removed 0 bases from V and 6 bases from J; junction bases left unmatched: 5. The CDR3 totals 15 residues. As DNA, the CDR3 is TGTGCCAGCAGCGTAGCAGGACTAGCAACCAATGAGCAGTTCTTC. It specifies CASSVAGLATNEQFF.

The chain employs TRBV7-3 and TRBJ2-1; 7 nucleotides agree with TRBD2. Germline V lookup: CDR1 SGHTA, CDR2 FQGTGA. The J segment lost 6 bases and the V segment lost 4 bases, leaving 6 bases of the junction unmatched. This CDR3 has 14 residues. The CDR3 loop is CASSWTSEGNEQFF. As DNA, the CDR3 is TGTGCCAGCAGCTGGACTAGTGAGGGCAATGAGCAGTTCTTC.

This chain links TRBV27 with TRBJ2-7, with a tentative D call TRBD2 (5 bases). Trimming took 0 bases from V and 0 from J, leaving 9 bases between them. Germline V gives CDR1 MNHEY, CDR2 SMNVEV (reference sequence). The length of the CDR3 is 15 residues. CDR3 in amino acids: CASSLSRDSSYEQYF. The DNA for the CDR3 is TGTGCCAGCAGTTTATCACGGGATAGCTCCTACGAGCAGTACTTC.

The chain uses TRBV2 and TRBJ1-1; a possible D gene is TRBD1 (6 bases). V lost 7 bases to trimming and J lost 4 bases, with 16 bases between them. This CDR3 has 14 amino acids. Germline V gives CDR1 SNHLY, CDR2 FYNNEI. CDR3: CASIRGGFGTEAFF. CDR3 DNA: TGTGCCAGCATTAGGGGGGGCTTTGGCACTGAAGCTTTCTTT. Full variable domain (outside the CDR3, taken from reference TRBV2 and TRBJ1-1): EPEVTQTPSHQVTQMGQEVILRCVPISNHLYFYWYRQILGQKVEFLVSFYNNEISEKSEIFDDQFSVERPDGSNFTLKIRSTKLEDSAMYFCASIRGGFGTEAFFGQGTRLTVV.

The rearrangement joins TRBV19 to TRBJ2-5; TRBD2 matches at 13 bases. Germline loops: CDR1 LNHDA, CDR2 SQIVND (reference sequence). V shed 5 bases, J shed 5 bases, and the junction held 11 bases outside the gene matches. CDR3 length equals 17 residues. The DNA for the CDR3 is TGTGCCAGTAGTCCCCAAACTAGCGGGAGGGCGGGGGAGACCCAGTACTTC. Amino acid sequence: CASSPQTSGRAGETQYF.

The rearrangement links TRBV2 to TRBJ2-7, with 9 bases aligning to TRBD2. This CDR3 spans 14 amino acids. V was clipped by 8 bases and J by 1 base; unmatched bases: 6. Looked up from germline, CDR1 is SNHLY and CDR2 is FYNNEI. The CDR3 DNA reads TGTGCCAGCGGTGGCGGGGGGGCATCCTACGAGCAGTACTTC. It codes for CASGGGGASYEQYF.